One and the same sample provided the 28 T cell receptor beta chains below, sequenced in a study of shared clonotypes between healthy human individuals (dated by TCRdb to 2019 to 2021). Library construction relied on the immunoSEQ multiplex PCR assay. The immuneACCESS repertoire file appears here via TCRdb, limited to in-frame rearrangements. These files lack a portion of the clones; in checked studies, under half of the deficit traces to unresolved V genes, and the cause of the others is not known. In this sample the table shows some 1 million clones, about 80% of which occur a single time. The top ten constitute approximately 1.3% of the sample. The sample taken for sequencing was memory CD4+ T cells sorted from blood. This specimen's cell subset or site label, per the study, means: CD45RA-negative fraction. These receptors originate from a man aged 18-30 years in good health.

The V gene is TRBV5-6, the J gene TRBJ1-2, with a tentative D call TRBD1 (5 bases). Germline V gene sequence: CDR1 SGHDT, CDR2 YYEEEE. Trimming left V 3 bases short and J 8 bases short, with 17 bases between. CDR3 size: 14 residues. The CDR3 protein is CASSWGRTGGGYTF. CDR3 nucleotides: TGTGCCAGCAGCTGGGGTCGAACAGGTGGAGGCTACACCTTC.

The chain couples TRBV5-1 to TRBJ1-2; D is perhaps TRBD1 (5 bases). V lost 7 bases and J 4 bases, leaving 17 bases between the germline ends. The CDR3 extends over 14 amino acids. Germline CDR1 reads SGHRS; CDR2 reads YFSETQ. In DNA, the CDR3 is TGCGCCAGCGGCCCAATGGGAGGGACCTATGGCTACACCTTC. Its translation: CASGPMGGTYGYTF.

This clone was counted ten times or more. The chain links TRBV4-1 to TRBJ2-1, with 11 positions matching TRBD2. With 1 base clipped from V and 1 base from J, the junction kept 6 bases outside the gene matches. CDR3 length: 18 amino acids. Germline assignment: CDR1 MGHRA and CDR2 YSYEKL. The CDR3 is CASSQGVAGGRSYNEQFF. The CDR3 coding sequence is TGCGCCAGCAGCCAAGGGGTAGCGGGGGGGCGATCCTACAATGAGCAGTTCTTC.

The rearrangement joins TRBV5-1 to TRBJ1-6, with D uncertain. Trimming took off 0 bases at V and 13 bases at J, with 17 bases between the two ends. Germline V gives CDR1 SGHRS, CDR2 YFSETQ. This CDR3 spans 15 amino acids. CDR3 sequence: CASSLESARGSPLHF. The CDR3 bases are TGCGCCAGCAGCTTGGAATCCGCCCGGGGTTCTCCCCTCCACTTT.

This rearrangement joins TRBV28 to TRBJ1-6, with D possibly being TRBD1 (6 bases). V lost 8 bases and J lost 0, with 14 bases in between. Germline CDR1 reads MDHEN; CDR2 reads SYDVKM. This CDR3 has 16 residues. CDR3 DNA: TGTGCCAGCCGCTCGGGGGCTGACTCCTATAATTCACCCCTCCACTTT. This sequence encodes CASRSGADSYNSPLHF.

This clone was seen only a few times. This chain links TRBV5-6 with TRBJ2-5; D uncertain. CDR1 and CDR2 from the germline V gene are SGHDT and YYEEEE. Trimming stripped 0 bases from V and 1 base from J, with 10 bases between. This CDR3 contains 15 residues. CDR3 protein: CASSLGPGSQETQYF. The CDR3 DNA sequence: TGTGCCAGCAGCTTGGGCCCCGGCAGCCAAGAGACCCAGTACTTC.

The rearrangement joins TRBV7-2 to TRBJ2-7; D remains ambiguous. This CDR3 region has 13 residues. The ends were cut back, 3 bases at V and 4 bases at J, with 10 bases in the middle. Germline V gene sequence: CDR1 SGHTA, CDR2 FQGNSA. CDR3 region: CASSFGTPYEQYF. CDR3 DNA: TGTGCCAGCAGCTTCGGCACCCCATACGAGCAGTACTTC. Using reference TRBV7-2 and TRBJ2-7 for the parts outside the CDR3, the full variable domain is GAGVSQSPSNKVTEKGKDVELRCDPISGHTALYWYRQSLGQGLEFLIYFQGNSAPDKSGLPSDRFSAERTGGSVSTLTIQRTQQEDSAVYLCASSFGTPYEQYFGPGTRLTVT.

This chain uses TRBV4-3 with TRBJ1-2; tentatively, D is TRBD1 (5 bases). V lost 3 bases and J 6 bases, leaving 14 bases between the germline ends. The CDR3 sequence is 14 residues long. Germline V gene sequence: CDR1 LGHNA, CDR2 YSLEER. In DNA form, the CDR3 reads TGCGCCAGCAGCCACCAGTCAGGGAGGGATGGCTACACCTTC. This codes for CASSHQSGRDGYTF.

This clone has only a few counts. A much larger clone lies one base from this, so it may be a read error. Other DNA sequences in the same sample also yield this CDR3. This rearrangement joins TRBV7-9 to TRBJ2-7; D gene unclear. V dropped 2 bases and J dropped 2 bases, with 4 bases sitting between them. The CDR3 sequence is 12 residues long. Germline V CDR1 and CDR2: SEHNR, FQNEAQ (reference sequence). CDR3 amino acids: CASSLSTYEQYF. The DNA of the CDR3 is TGTGCCAGCAGCTTAAGTACCTACGAGCAGTACTTC.

This clone was counted only a few times. The rearrangement links TRBV27 to TRBJ2-5; 8 positions match TRBD2. Near its end, the DNA agrees better with TRBJ2-7, so the J call may be wrong. In germline, CDR1 is MNHEY, CDR2 SMNVEV (reference sequence). The CDR3 loop spans 14 amino acids. The chain's CDR3 is CASSFREGTYEQYF. CDR3 nucleotide sequence: TGTGCCAGCAGTTTCCGGGAGGGGACCTACGAGCAGTACTTC.

This clone was detected only a few times. The chain employs TRBV30 and TRBJ2-2; 9 nucleotides line up with TRBD2. V lost 2 bases and J lost 2; bases outside the gene matches: 3. This CDR3 spans 15 amino acids. CDR1 and CDR2 from the germline V gene are GTSNPN and SVGIG (reference sequence). This CDR3 is CAWSPSGINTGELFF. The CDR3 DNA reads TGTGCCTGGAGTCCTAGCGGGATTAACACCGGGGAGCTGTTTTTT. The entire variable domain, with the rest obtained from reference TRBV30 and TRBJ2-2, is as follows: SQTIHQWPATLVQPVGSPLSLECTVEGTSNPNLYWYRQAAGRGLQLLFYSVGIGQISSEVPQNLSASRPQDRQFILSSKKLLLSDSGFYLCAWSPSGINTGELFFGEGSRLTVL.

V and J are TRBV6-1 and TRBJ1-6, with D maybe TRBD1 (5 bases). The CDR3 runs to 14 residues. Germline assignment: CDR1 MNHNS and CDR2 SASEGT. V lost 3 bases, J lost 7 bases, and 10 bases lay in between. The CDR3 sequence: CASSEGRRNSPLHF. As DNA, the CDR3 is TGTGCCAGCAGTGAGGGACGGAGAAATTCACCCCTCCACTTT.

The chain uses TRBV11-2 and TRBJ2-1; 10 bases map to TRBD2. This CDR3 has 16 amino acids. The J segment lost 9 bases and the V segment lost 5 bases, leaving 13 bases of the junction unmatched. Germline V gene data show CDR1 as SGHAT and CDR2 as FQNNGV. The CDR3 is CASSKGASGSGGEQFF. CDR3 in DNA: TGTGCCAGCAGCAAAGGGGCTAGCGGGAGTGGTGGTGAGCAGTTCTTC.

V and J are TRBV5-6 and TRBJ2-2, with D perhaps TRBD2 (6 bases). CDR3 length: 15 residues. Germline lookup yields CDR1 SGHDT and CDR2 YYEEEE. Trimming left V 0 bases short and J 3 bases short, with 9 bases between. CDR3 loop: CASSLGLDYTGELFF. CDR3 coding DNA: TGTGCCAGCAGCTTGGGACTAGATTACACCGGGGAGCTGTTTTTT.

This rearrangement joins TRBV5-1 to TRBJ2-2, with D unresolved. Germline CDR1 reads SGHRS; CDR2 reads YFSETQ. The CDR3 has 15 amino acids. V was shortened by 2 bases and J by 4 bases, with 12 bases between the two germline ends. CDR3 residues: CASSFTTETTGELFF. The CDR3 nucleotides are TGCGCCAGCAGCTTCACGACGGAGACCACCGGGGAGCTGTTTTTT.

V usage is TRBV19 and J usage is TRBJ1-1; tentative D call: TRBD1 (5 bases). This CDR3 has 14 residues. Trimming stripped 6 bases from V and 7 bases from J, with 18 bases between. Germline V gives CDR1 LNHDA, CDR2 SQIVND (reference sequence). The CDR3 bases are TGTGCCAGTAGCGAACGTGGGGCGCGGAATGAAGCTTTCTTT. Protein sequence: CASSERGARNEAFF.

Comment on this clone: This may be a read error: a much more frequent sequence differs by one nucleotide. This chain uses TRBV5-5 with TRBJ1-5; D remains ambiguous. The CDR3 totals 12 residues. The V end lost 0 bases, the J end lost 5 bases, and 3 bases lay between the germline ends. From germline, CDR1 is SGHKS and CDR2 YYEKEE (reference sequence). The CDR3 nucleotides are TGTGCCAGCAGCTTGGGGGATCAGCCCCAGCATTTT. It specifies CASSLGDQPQHF.

The rearrangement uses TRBV19 and TRBJ1-3; TRBD1 is a possible D gene (5 bases). The germline V gene encodes CDR1 LNHDA and CDR2 SQIVND (reference sequence). CDR3 length equals 16 residues. Trimming cost V 6 bases and J 2 bases, with 17 bases left between them. The DNA of the CDR3 is TGTGCCAGTAGCCAAGGGGCTGGGGCAGCTGGAAACACCATATATTTT. This translates into CASSQGAGAAGNTIYF.

The chain joins TRBV6-1 to TRBJ2-7; 9 nucleotides agree with TRBD1. Per the germline V gene, CDR1 is MNHNS and CDR2 is SASEGT. J was trimmed by 2 bases and V by 6 bases; bases with no gene match: 5. This CDR3 has 14 residues. The CDR3 sequence: CASRSGTGTYEQYF. For the CDR3, the DNA is TGTGCCAGCAGATCCGGGACAGGGACCTACGAGCAGTACTTC.

The gene calls are TRBV14 and TRBJ2-1, with 12 nucleotides matching TRBD2. The J segment lost 10 bases and the V segment lost 2 bases, leaving 6 bases of the junction unmatched. CDR1 is SGHDN and CDR2 is FVKESK in the germline V gene. The length of the CDR3 is 15 residues. The CDR3 DNA reads as TGTGCCAGCAGCCAAAGGCTAGCGGGAGGGGGGGAGCAGTTCTTC. The encoded protein is CASSQRLAGGGEQFF.

The rearrangement links TRBV5-6 to TRBJ2-5; D gene uncertain. The ends were cut back, 4 bases at V and 11 bases at J, with 6 bases in the middle. Germline CDR1 SGHDT, CDR2 YYEEEE. CDR3 length equals 9 residues. The CDR3 DNA reads as TGTGCCAGCAGCCCGCGGCAGTACTTC. Translating it yields CASSPRQYF.

The genes are TRBV2 and TRBJ2-1, with a weak D call TRBD2 (7 bases). This CDR3 is 15 amino acids long. Germline V gene lookup returns CDR1 SNHLY and CDR2 FYNNEI. Deletions cut 4 bases from V and 8 bases from J, with 18 bases between. The DNA of the CDR3 is TGTGCCAGCAGTGTAGGACTAGGGGGAGTCGATGAGCAGTTCTTC. It specifies CASSVGLGGVDEQFF.

The table lists this clone with a few counts. V gene TRBV2 combines with J gene TRBJ1-5, with D unresolved. Deletions cut 4 bases from V and 6 bases from J, with 13 bases between. The V gene's germline CDR1 is SNHLY and CDR2 FYNNEI. This CDR3 is 14 amino acids long. CDR3 residues: CASSVRERGQPQHF. The CDR3 DNA sequence: TGTGCCAGCAGTGTTAGGGAACGGGGTCAGCCCCAGCATTTT. Using reference TRBV2 and TRBJ1-5 for the parts outside the CDR3, the full variable domain is EPEVTQTPSHQVTQMGQEVILRCVPISNHLYFYWYRQILGQKVEFLVSFYNNEISEKSEIFDDQFSVERPDGSNFTLKIRSTKLEDSAMYFCASSVRERGQPQHFGDGTRLSIL.

This clone was seen only once. The rearrangement links TRBV19 to TRBJ1-1; no clear D. The CDR3 consists of 13 residues. Germline V gene lookup returns CDR1 LNHDA and CDR2 SQIVND (reference sequence). V shed 7 bases and J shed 4 bases, with 13 bases lying between them. In DNA, the CDR3 is TGTGCCAGTATAGCCGGAAAGGGCACTGAAGCTTTCTTT. Translation: CASIAGKGTEAFF.

The rearrangement uses TRBV4-3 and TRBJ2-2, with 9 nucleotides matching TRBD1. CDR1 LGHNA and CDR2 YSLEER come from the germline V gene. CDR3 length equals 16 residues. J was trimmed by 6 bases and V by 1 base; bases with no gene match: 6. Here the CDR3 reads CASSQVGTGIAGELFF. The CDR3 DNA reads as TGCGCCAGCAGCCAAGTCGGGACAGGGATCGCCGGGGAGCTGTTTTTT.

This clone was picked up one time. This chain connects TRBV2 to TRBJ2-7; no clear D gene. The germline V and J ends were trimmed by 2 bases and 3 bases, with 14 bases remaining between them. Germline V gene lookup returns CDR1 SNHLY and CDR2 FYNNEI. CDR3 length equals 15 residues. The CDR3 DNA reads TGTGCCAGCAGTGAAAAGGACGGAGCCTTCTACGAGCAGTACTTC. It specifies CASSEKDGAFYEQYF.

The V call is TRBV6-1, the J call TRBJ2-1; 12 bases are a match to TRBD2. CDR1 and CDR2 (germline): MNHNS, SASEGT. V was clipped by 7 bases and J by 5 bases; unmatched bases: 6. CDR3 length: 15 residues. Written as DNA, the CDR3 is TGTGCCAGCATCGCTAGCGGGGGGGCCAACAATGAGCAGTTCTTC. This codes for CASIASGGANNEQFF.

This clone was counted at least ten times. V and J are TRBV4-3 and TRBJ2-1; the match to TRBD2 covers 8 bases. This CDR3 spans 14 amino acids. Germline trimming cut 4 bases from V and 4 bases from J; bases unmatched to any gene: 3. CDR1 is LGHNA and CDR2 is YSLEER in the germline V gene. The CDR3 is CASSPGTRYNEQFF. CDR3 in DNA: TGCGCCAGCAGCCCCGGGACTAGGTACAATGAGCAGTTCTTC.